Below, one T cell receptor beta chain is given with its context. The data belong to a study of blood T cell repertoires in COVID-19. As for the study in general: Spain, Italy and the United States supplied samples that represented acute and convalescent COVID-19. From T cells, B-cell-depleted T cells, or PBMCs came the material, which was cDNA or gDNA.

The CDR3 runs 15 residues. CDR1 is WSHSY, CDR2 SAAADI, per germline. V shed 6 bases, J shed 3 bases, and the junction held 6 bases outside the gene matches. In the authors' workflow: Amplification with reference gene primers provided the estimates of nucleated cell counts. The repertoire was sequenced with immunoSEQ multiplex PCR; TCRdb's copy has only in-frame clones and lacks some. V, J and clone size are those of that table, while D and trimming were read from the DNA. The profile shows over 150,000 clones, roughly 72% of them singletons. The specimen sequenced was peripheral blood. The chain combines TRBV10-2 with TRBJ2-3; 10 bases fit TRBD2. This receptor was taken from an elderly woman with acute or convalescent COVID-19. Here the CDR3 DNA reads TGCGCCAGCAGACGTACTAGCGGGACGACAGATACGCAGTATTTT. Translated, it gives CASRRTSGTTDTQYF.